This TCR beta chain comes out of a study of neurological immune-mediated disorders. Time point indicated: longitudinal time-point 1 (baseline). 2 million unsorted PBMCs were stored in RNAlater at -80 °C before RNA extraction. Template-switch 5'RACE cDNA synthesis added a 10-nucleotide unique molecular identifier. A single run covered 15-18 subjects with over 200 million TCR-beta sequences. MiXCR, applied by TCRdb to the 5' RACE reads, yields one record per CDR3 protein. The top ten clones hold roughly 4.5% of a sample with some 77,000 distinct CDR3 sequences, roughly 13% of them seen once. This clonotype was recorded many times. Its antigen is still unknown. The study, taken as a whole, reports: The greatest TCR clonal expansion occurred in HTLV-1-associated myelopathy and the least in multiple sclerosis, which fell below healthy controls.

Deletions cut 4 bases from V and 1 base from J, with 15 bases between. CDR1 and CDR2 (germline): SGHAT, FQNNGV. CDR3 length equals 16 residues. This sequence originates from a female donor with HTLV-1-associated myelopathy (HAM/TSP). This chain joins TRBV11-2 and TRBJ2-3, with D perhaps matching TRBD2 (6 bases). Source material: PBMCs. The DNA of the CDR3 is TGTGCCAGCAGCTCAGAGGTTGCTAGCGGCACAGATACGCAGTATTTT. It translates to CASSSEVASGTDTQYF.